A selection of T cell receptor beta chains follows, all from one sample in a study of technical replicates of blood from several donors. The repertoire was sequenced with immunoSEQ multiplex PCR; TCRdb's copy has only in-frame clones and lacks some. The table has fewer than 90,000 clones, about 94% seen once; the top ten hold approximately 0.39%. The sequenced sample consisted of T cells isolated from PBMCs. The receptors stem from a human donor in good health. Each CDR3 is given with its conserved first and last residue. D genes are given only for firm matches.

TRBV4-3	-	TRBJ2-3	CASSQAGSLITDTQYF
TRBV27	TRBD2	TRBJ2-3	CASSLSGRGDTQYF
TRBV10-3	TRBD1	TRBJ2-7	CAISSPGQGTYEQYF
TRBV27	TRBD2	TRBJ2-1	CASSFFWAGEGDNEQFF
TRBV6-5	-	TRBJ1-1	CASSYAGNTEAFF
TRBV9	TRBD1	TRBJ1-3	CASSVGQTRGNTIYF
TRBV10-2	-	TRBJ2-1	CASAPSGANEQFF
TRBV4-1	TRBD2	TRBJ2-7	CASSQDLAGGSGQYF
TRBV19	-	TRBJ2-7	CASSTLGVGYEQYF
TRBV19	-	TRBJ1-5	CASSAGLGSNQPQHF
TRBV30	-	TRBJ2-1	CAWTASASFGFF
TRBV29-1	-	TRBJ2-7	CSVDRGYEQYF
TRBV5-1	-	TRBJ1-1	CASSLGQSTVNTEAFF
TRBV18	TRBD1	TRBJ1-1	CASDNRGNTEAFF
TRBV7-9	TRBD1	TRBJ1-5	CASSGQTGLGQPQHF
TRBV6-5	-	TRBJ1-1	CASRTYMNTEAFF
TRBV6-1	TRBD1	TRBJ2-5	CASSENRGRRETQYF
TRBV6-5	TRBD2	TRBJ2-2	CASKTSGRPGELFF
TRBV15	-	TRBJ2-3	CATSRSFEPRDTQYF
TRBV5-6	-	TRBJ1-1	CASRQGLGSNTEAFF
TRBV28	TRBD2	TRBJ2-7	CASSPGLAGPYEQYF
TRBV28	-	TRBJ1-2	CASGPAGGYGYTF
TRBV7-9	TRBD1	TRBJ2-5	CASSPGQGTETQYF
TRBV5-6	TRBD2	TRBJ2-7	CASSLAWTSGNEQYF
TRBV2	TRBD1	TRBJ1-5	CASSGRTGNQPQHF
TRBV5-4	TRBD1	TRBJ2-7	CASSLGQGHEQYF
TRBV30	TRBD1	TRBJ1-5	CAWSYGTGARWPQHF
TRBV4-2	TRBD2	TRBJ2-1	CASSRSRLAGLTDEQFF